The next 15 T cell receptor beta chains were all read from a single sample in a study of T cell repertoires in cytomegalovirus infection. Using its own MiXCR run on the reads, TCRdb lists one record per CDR3 protein. The table records 300,000 to 400,000 distinct CDR3 sequences, under 35% of them present only once. What these receptors recognize is not known. The specimen was cultured PBMCs, collected from culture after CMV antigen stimulation. The receptors here all came from a human donor in good health (CMV status not recorded). Some clones in this sample may be carry-over from other donors' samples.

This clonotype appeared a few times. This chain joins TRBV19 and TRBJ1-5, with 9 bases identical to TRBD1. The CDR3 is made up of 16 amino acids. CDR1 and CDR2 from the germline V gene are LNHDA and SQIVND (reference sequence). J was trimmed by 0 bases and V by 9 bases; bases with no gene match: 9. As DNA, the CDR3 is TGTGCCAGCTCAGACAGGGGGGGTTATAGCAATCAGCCCCAGCATTTT. It is translated as CASSDRGGYSNQPQHF.

The chain is built from TRBV19 and TRBJ1-1; D is possibly TRBD1 (6 bases). The CDR3 length is 15 residues. CDR1 LNHDA and CDR2 SQIVND come from the germline V gene (reference sequence). The V end lost 3 bases, the J end lost 0 bases, and 11 bases lay between the germline ends. The CDR3 loop is CASSIPEGVNTEAFF. The DNA of the CDR3 is TGTGCCAGTAGTATCCCTGAGGGGGTGAACACTGAAGCTTTCTTT.

In its sample, this clonotype was seen many times. V and J are TRBV12-3 or TRBV12-4 and TRBJ2-1; no clear D gene. V lost 7 bases, J lost 0 bases, and 13 bases lay in between. There are 15 residues in the CDR3. CDR3 residues: CASIPTESSYNEQFF. The CDR3 DNA is TGTGCCAGCATACCTACTGAGAGCTCCTACAATGAGCAGTTCTTC.

The rearrangement links TRBV20-1 to TRBJ2-2, with 9 positions matching TRBD1. V dropped 5 bases and J dropped 6; count of bases not matched to a gene: 7. The CDR3 runs to 14 residues. Per the germline V gene, CDR1 is DFQATT and CDR2 is SNEGSKA (reference sequence). CDR3 protein: CSAQDRGESGELFF. In nucleotides, the CDR3 is TGCAGTGCTCAGGACAGGGGTGAATCCGGGGAGCTGTTTTTT.

The CDR3 region is CASSPTDTGELFF. CDR3 bases: TGTGCCAGCTCACCAACGGACACCGGGGAGCTGTTTTTT. The chain joins TRBV18 to TRBJ2-2; no clear D. V was trimmed by 2 bases and J by 3 bases, leaving 4 bases between them. The germline CDR1 and CDR2 sequences are KGHSH and LQKENI. The CDR3 consists of 13 residues.

This clonotype has only a few counts. The gene calls are TRBV2 and TRBJ1-5; possibly TRBD1 for D (5 bases). This CDR3 has 15 residues. Germline V gene lookup returns CDR1 SNHLY and CDR2 FYNNEI. V gave up 4 bases and J gave up 7 bases, with 17 bases separating them. The CDR3 nucleotides read TGTGCCAGCAGTGCCCACCGGACACTGAGCCAGCCCCAGCATTTT. It codes for CASSAHRTLSQPQHF.

Only one count was recorded for this clonotype. The CDR3: CASSYRTSGSPNEQFF. The CDR3 bases are TGTGCCAGCAGTTACAGGACTAGCGGGAGCCCCAATGAGCAGTTCTTC. The chain has TRBV6-6 and TRBJ2-1; 13 bases are a match to TRBD2. Unmatched junction bases numbered 4, after V lost 2 bases and J lost 6 bases. Germline V gives CDR1 MNHNY, CDR2 SVGAGI (reference sequence). This CDR3 has 16 amino acids.

This clonotype was found a few times. This chain connects TRBV7-6 to TRBJ2-5, with D uncertain. CDR1 is SGHVS, CDR2 FNYEAQ, per germline. This CDR3 is built from 12 residues. Trimming took 5 bases from V and 7 from J, leaving 11 bases between them. Here the CDR3 DNA reads TGTGCCAGCAGCCCCCCTTACGGGACCCAGTACTTC. It translates to CASSPPYGTQYF.

In its sample, this clonotype was seen many times. The chain employs TRBV7-2 and TRBJ2-2; D gene unclear. The CDR3 is 12 residues long. The germline V and J ends were trimmed by 6 bases and 5 bases, with 7 bases remaining between them. Germline CDR1 SGHTA, CDR2 FQGNSA. CDR3 region: CASSLETGELFF. In DNA, the CDR3 is TGTGCCAGCAGTTTGGAAACCGGGGAGCTGTTTTTT.

V gene TRBV4-1 combines with J gene TRBJ2-1; 11 nucleotides align to TRBD2. Trimming removed 4 bases from V and 7 bases from J; junction bases left unmatched: 3. Per the germline V gene, CDR1 is MGHRA and CDR2 is YSYEKL. The CDR3 totals 14 residues. CDR3: CASSLSSGGNEQFF. The CDR3 DNA sequence: TGCGCCAGCAGCCTCTCTAGCGGGGGGAATGAGCAGTTCTTC.

In this sample, this clonotype turned up a few times. The chain couples TRBV7-8 to TRBJ1-5; maybe TRBD1 (5 bases). The CDR3 loop spans 15 amino acids. The V gene's germline CDR1 is SGHVS and CDR2 FQNEAQ. Trimming left V 2 bases short and J 6 bases short, with 14 bases between. DNA of the CDR3: TGTGCCAGCAGCTTAAACGGCGGCGGGGGTCAGCCCCAGCATTTT. Protein sequence: CASSLNGGGGQPQHF.

The chain uses TRBV5-4 and TRBJ1-6; D unresolved. Germline loops: CDR1 SGHNT, CDR2 YYREEE (reference sequence). The CDR3 contains 14 residues. V lost 6 bases and J 5 bases, leaving 12 bases between the germline ends. CDR3 DNA: TGTGCCAGCACCCGGGCCTCAGATAATTCACCCCTCCACTTT. It codes for CASTRASDNSPLHF.

This clonotype turned up a few times. V usage is TRBV10-3 and J usage is TRBJ1-2; D gene unclear. CDR1 ENHRY and CDR2 SYGVKD come from the germline V gene. CDR3 length: 14 amino acids. Deletions cut 3 bases from V and 4 bases from J, with 12 bases between. The CDR3 DNA is TGTGCCATCAGTGAAAACGGGCTCGGCTATGGCTACACCTTC. Protein product: CAISENGLGYGYTF.

This rearrangement joins TRBV5-6 to TRBJ1-5; the D gene is possibly TRBD1 (6 bases). V was pared by 2 bases and J by 4 bases, with 13 bases between. Germline values: CDR1 SGHDT, CDR2 YYEEEE. The CDR3 totals 15 residues. CDR3 protein: CASSFRGVGNQPQHF. In DNA, the CDR3 is TGTGCCAGCAGCTTTAGGGGGGTGGGAAATCAGCCCCAGCATTTT.

This clonotype was seen at least ten times. CDR3 amino acids: CASSLSYLSTDTQYF. In DNA, the CDR3 is TGTGCCAGCAGCTTATCATACCTTAGCACAGATACGCAGTATTTT. This chain links TRBV7-2 with TRBJ2-3; D gene unclear. V lost 2 bases to trimming and J lost 0 bases, with 9 bases between them. The CDR3 extends over 15 amino acids. Germline V gene lookup returns CDR1 SGHTA and CDR2 FQGNSA.